Listed below are T cell receptor beta chains from one sample, sequenced in a study of blood T cells in healthy people across ages. One entry per CDR3 protein results from TCRdb running MiXCR on the 5' RACE reads. This repertoire shows 1.5 million to 2 million distinct CDR3 sequences, around 48% found once; its top ten account for roughly 2%. The sequenced sample consisted of blood. Receptor source: a woman aged 40 to 50 in good health. CDR3s include the opening cysteine and the closing phenylalanine or tryptophan. The D gene is left open where the match is weak. The size entry is marked missing in some rows and otherwise reads once, few, many or a size class.

J gene,clone size,D gene,V gene,CDR3 DNA,CDR3 protein
TRBJ1-2,few,.,TRBV6-2/TRBV6-3,TGTGCCAGCAGCTACAACGGGCCTTATGGCTACACCTTC,CASSYNGPYGYTF
TRBJ1-1,.,.,TRBV4-3,TGCGCCAGCAGCCAAGATCTACAGGGTATCAACACTGAAGCTTTCTTT,CASSQDLQGINTEAFF
TRBJ2-1,few,TRBD1,TRBV7-2,TGTGCCACTAAGGACAGGGCGACCTACAATGAGCAGTTCTTC,CATKDRATYNEQFF
TRBJ2-1,.,TRBD2,TRBV27,TGTGCCAGCAAATTTGCCGGGACTAGCGGGTACAATGAGCAGTTCTTC,CASKFAGTSGYNEQFF
TRBJ2-5,.,.,TRBV5-6,TGTGCCAGCAGCATGACACCGGGACTTTCGAAAGAGACCCAGTACTTC,CASSMTPGLSKETQYF
TRBJ2-6,.,.,TRBV20-1,TGCAGTGCTAGAGATCCTTACAGGCGCTCTGGGGCCAACGTCCTGACTTTC,CSARDPYRRSGANVLTF
TRBJ2-4,.,TRBD1,TRBV5-1,TGCGCCAGCAGCTACTTCGGGGACAGGGGCCAAGAGCAGTACTTC,CASSYFGDRGQEQYF
TRBJ1-2,few,.,TRBV9,TGTGCCAGCAGCTCAGGGTTGCCCTATGGCTACACCTTC,CASSSGLPYGYTF
TRBJ1-2,.,TRBD1,TRBV6-6,TGTGCCGGCCTCCAGGACAGGGGGCAAGGCTACACCTTC,CAGLQDRGQGYTF
TRBJ1-2,.,.,TRBV12-3/TRBV12-4,TGTGCCAGCAGTAAGGTCCCAGGGAAGGGGGGCTACACCTTC,CASSKVPGKGGYTF
TRBJ2-6,.,.,TRBV5-1,TGCGCCAGCAGCTTGGCCGCATCAACTGGGGCCAACGTCCTGACTTTC,CASSLAASTGANVLTF
TRBJ2-1,few,.,TRBV2,TGTGCCAGCAGTGAGACAGGGAGGAAGGATGAGCAGTTCTTC,CASSETGRKDEQFF
TRBJ2-1,.,TRBD2,TRBV5-1,TGCGCCAGCAGCTCGGGACTAGCGGGGGGTCCCTTCTACAATGAGCAGTTCTTC,CASSSGLAGGPFYNEQFF
TRBJ1-3,.,.,TRBV27,TGTGCCAGCAGTTTTGGAGGGACGTCCTCTGGAAACACCATATATTTT,CASSFGGTSSGNTIYF
TRBJ1-2,few,.,TRBV5-1,TGCGCCAGCAGCCTGGATTTCGGGCCGGATGGCTACACCTTC,CASSLDFGPDGYTF
TRBJ2-7,.,.,TRBV5-1,TGCGCCAGCAGCTGGACACCGACTTACGAGCAGTACTTC,CASSWTPTYEQYF
TRBJ2-5,many,.,TRBV4-2,TGTGCCAGCAGCCAAGGATCGGGAGACAGACTCACCCGGGTCCAAGAGACCCAGTACTTC,CASSQGSGDRLTRVQETQYF
TRBJ1-5,.,.,TRBV15,TGTGCCACCAGCACCTTGGGGGGGAATCAGCCCCAGCATTTT,CATSTLGGNQPQHF
TRBJ1-2,.,.,TRBV25-1,TGTGCCAGCAGTGTAAAGGGCTATGGCTACACCTTC,CASSVKGYGYTF
TRBJ2-3,few,.,TRBV29-1,TGCAGCGTTGAGGCGTACCGTAGCACAGATACGCAGTATTTT,CSVEAYRSTDTQYF
TRBJ2-7,.,TRBD2,TRBV20-1,TGCAGTGCTACGGCTGGGAGGGGCCCCTACGAGCAGTACTTC,CSATAGRGPYEQYF
TRBJ2-7,.,.,TRBV6-1,TGTGCCAGCACCGTCCCAACCCACGAGCAGTACTTC,CASTVPTHEQYF
TRBJ2-7,.,.,TRBV12-3/TRBV12-4,TGTGCCAGCAGTTCTTTCCCGGGGACCTCCTCCTACGAGCAGTACTTC,CASSSFPGTSSYEQYF
TRBJ1-2,.,TRBD1,TRBV6-5,TGTGCCAGCAGTCAACAAGGGGGCGCGGGCTATGGCTACACCTTC,CASSQQGGAGYGYTF
TRBJ2-1,few,TRBD1,TRBV2,TGTGCCAGGGGTACCGGGACAGGGGGATCTGAGCAGTTCTTC,CARGTGTGGSEQFF
TRBJ2-5,.,.,TRBV6-5,TGTGCCAGCTACCCGAGCGTGGGGGTAGAGGAGGAGACCCAGTACTTC,CASYPSVGVEEETQYF
TRBJ2-1,few,TRBD2,TRBV5-5,TGTGCCAGCAGCCCGGGGGAAGCGGGGCTTAGTCAGCAGTTCTTC,CASSPGEAGLSQQFF
TRBJ2-3,.,.,TRBV4-3,TGCGCCAGCAGGGACAAGGGAACAGATACGCAGTATTTT,CASRDKGTDTQYF
TRBJ1-1,.,.,TRBV12-5,TGTGCTAGTGGTTTGGACGACCGGCGGAACACTGAAGCTTTCTTT,CASGLDDRRNTEAFF
TRBJ1-4,.,TRBD1,TRBV25-1,TGTGCCAGCGCTCAACCCGGGACAGGGGTTGAAAAACTGTTTTTT,CASAQPGTGVEKLFF
TRBJ2-1,.,TRBD1,TRBV5-1,TGCGCCAGCAGAGGGGACAGGGGGGTCAATGAGCAGTTCTTC,CASRGDRGVNEQFF
TRBJ2-7,.,.,TRBV7-6,TGTGCCAGCAGCACCGATTGGGCAGGGCCTGGAAGGGCCCAGTACTTC,CASSTDWAGPGRAQYF
TRBJ2-4,few,.,TRBV6-2/TRBV6-3,TGTGCCAGCCAAGAGGGGTACATTCAGTACTTC,CASQEGYIQYF
TRBJ1-4,.,TRBD1,TRBV12-3/TRBV12-4,TGTGCCAGCAGTTTTAGACAGGGGGCGGCATGGACTAATGAAAAACTGTTTTTT,CASSFRQGAAWTNEKLFF
TRBJ2-3,.,.,TRBV4-3,TGCGTCAGTCGCTCCTCGACAGGAAACGCAGATACGCAGTATTTT,CVSRSSTGNADTQYF
TRBJ2-3,.,.,TRBV7-2,TGTGCCAGCAGCTTAGAAGCCTCCCACGTGGGGCAGTATTTT,CASSLEASHVGQYF
TRBJ2-7,.,.,TRBV20-1,TGCAGTGCTAGAGCTTCTAGCGTGCGGGAGCAGTACTTC,CSARASSVREQYF
TRBJ2-5,few,.,TRBV12-3/TRBV12-4,TGTGCCAGCAGTTTCGGGGCAGGGACCGAGACCCAGTACTTC,CASSFGAGTETQYF
TRBJ2-7,many,.,TRBV6-6,TGTGCCAGCAGTAACCAGGGGAACGAGCAGTACTTC,CASSNQGNEQYF
TRBJ2-7,.,.,TRBV20-1,TGCAGTACCGACCGAGCAGGACTTAGAACCTACGAGCAGTACTTC,CSTDRAGLRTYEQYF
TRBJ1-2,.,.,TRBV4-3,TGCGCCAGCAGCCCCCTTCAGGCGGGGTATGACGGCTACACCTTC,CASSPLQAGYDGYTF
TRBJ2-4,.,.,TRBV2,TGTGCCAGCAGTGAAAGGGTCGGTCAAAACATTCAGTACTTC,CASSERVGQNIQYF
TRBJ2-3,.,.,TRBV6-2/TRBV6-3,TGTGCCAGCAGTTACAACGGTATTGGGTCCGCAGATACGCAGTATTTT,CASSYNGIGSADTQYF
TRBJ2-2,.,.,TRBV4-1,TGCGCCAGCAGCCAAGATCGGGCTAGCCGGAACACCGGGGAGCTGTTTTTT,CASSQDRASRNTGELFF
TRBJ1-1,.,.,TRBV15,TGTGCCACAAGCAGGTCTCGGGAAATGAACACTGAAGCTTTCTTT,CATSRSREMNTEAFF
TRBJ2-1,.,.,TRBV12-3/TRBV12-4,TGTGCCAGCAGTTTTAGGGGAACCACACTCAGCTCCTACAATGAGCAGTTCTTC,CASSFRGTTLSSYNEQFF
TRBJ2-5,.,.,TRBV29-1,TGCAGCGTTGGGAGGGGGAGTGAGACCCAGTACTTC,CSVGRGSETQYF
TRBJ1-5,few,.,TRBV28,TGTGCCAGCAGTTTCTTCCGGGGGCGAGAGGGCAATCAGCCCCAGCATTTT,CASSFFRGREGNQPQHF
TRBJ2-5,few,.,TRBV9,TGTGCCAGCAGCGGCATTGATGGGACCCAGTACTTC,CASSGIDGTQYF